This T cell receptor (beta chain) was identified in a study of blood T cell repertoires in COVID-19. Across the whole study: Acute and convalescent COVID-19 samples came from the United States, Italy and Spain. T cells, B-cell-depleted T cells, or PBMCs provided the cDNA or gDNA that served as material.

Germline V gene sequence: CDR1 MDHEN, CDR2 SYDVKM. V was cut by 0 bases and J by 0 bases, with 8 bases left in between. The CDR3 length is 15 residues. In the study's own analysis: Cell counts per sample came from amplifying reference gene primers. Measured with immunoSEQ multiplex PCR; TCRdb has only the in-frame clones, and not every one. The DNA was the basis for D and trimming; V, J and clone size are from that table. The repertoire holds approximately 240,000 clones, with around 84% as singletons. The sample comprised peripheral blood. This sequence originates from an older woman who had recovered from COVID-19. The V call is TRBV28, the J call TRBJ1-1; D uncertain. CDR3 bases: TGTGCCAGCAGTTTATGGGAACAGCTGAACACTGAAGCTTTCTTT. This codes for CASSLWEQLNTEAFF.